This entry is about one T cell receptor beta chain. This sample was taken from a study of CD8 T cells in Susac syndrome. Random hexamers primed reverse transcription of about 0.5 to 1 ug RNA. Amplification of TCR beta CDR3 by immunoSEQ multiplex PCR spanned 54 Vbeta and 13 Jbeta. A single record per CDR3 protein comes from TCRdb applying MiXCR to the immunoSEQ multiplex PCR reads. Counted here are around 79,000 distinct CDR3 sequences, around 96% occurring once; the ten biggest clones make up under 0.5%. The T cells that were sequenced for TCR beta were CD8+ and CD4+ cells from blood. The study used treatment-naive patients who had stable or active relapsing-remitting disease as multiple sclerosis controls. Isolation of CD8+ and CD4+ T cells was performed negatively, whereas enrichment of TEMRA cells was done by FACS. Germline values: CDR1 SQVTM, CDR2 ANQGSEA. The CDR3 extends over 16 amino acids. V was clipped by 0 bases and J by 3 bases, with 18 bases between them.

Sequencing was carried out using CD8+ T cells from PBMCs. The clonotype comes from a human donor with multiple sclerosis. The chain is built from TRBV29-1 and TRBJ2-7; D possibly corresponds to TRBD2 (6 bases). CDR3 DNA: TGCAGCGTTGAAGAGTCAGCCACACTGGGGGGCTACGAGCAGTACTTC. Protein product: CSVEESATLGGYEQYF.